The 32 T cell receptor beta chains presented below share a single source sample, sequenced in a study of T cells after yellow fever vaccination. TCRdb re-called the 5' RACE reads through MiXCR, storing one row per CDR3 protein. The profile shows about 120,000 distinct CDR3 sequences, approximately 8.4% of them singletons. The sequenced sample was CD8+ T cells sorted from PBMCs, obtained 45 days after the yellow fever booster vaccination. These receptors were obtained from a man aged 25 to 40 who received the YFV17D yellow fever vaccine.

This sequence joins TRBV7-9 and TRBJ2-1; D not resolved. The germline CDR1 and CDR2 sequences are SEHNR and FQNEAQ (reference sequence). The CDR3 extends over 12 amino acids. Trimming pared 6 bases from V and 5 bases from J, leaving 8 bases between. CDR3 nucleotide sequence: TGTGCCAGCAGTCACGGGCACAATGAGCAGTTCTTC. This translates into CASSHGHNEQFF.

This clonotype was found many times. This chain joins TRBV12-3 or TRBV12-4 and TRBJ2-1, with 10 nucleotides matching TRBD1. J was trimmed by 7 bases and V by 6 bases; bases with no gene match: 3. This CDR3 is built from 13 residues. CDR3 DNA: TGTGCCAGCAGCGACAGGGGGCGAAATGAGCAGTTCTTC. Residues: CASSDRGRNEQFF.

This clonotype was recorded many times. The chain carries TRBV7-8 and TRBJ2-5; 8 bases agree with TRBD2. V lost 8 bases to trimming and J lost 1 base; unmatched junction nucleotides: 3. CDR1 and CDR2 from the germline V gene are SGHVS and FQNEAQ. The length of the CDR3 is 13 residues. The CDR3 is CASHLAGQETQYF. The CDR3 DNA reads TGTGCCAGCCATCTAGCGGGCCAAGAGACCCAGTACTTC.

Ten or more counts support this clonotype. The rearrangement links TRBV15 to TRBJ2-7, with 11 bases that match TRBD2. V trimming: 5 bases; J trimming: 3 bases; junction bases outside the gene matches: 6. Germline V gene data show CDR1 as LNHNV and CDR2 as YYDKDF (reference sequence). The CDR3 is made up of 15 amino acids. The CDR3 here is CATSGGTSGGYEQYF. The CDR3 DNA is TGTGCCACCAGCGGAGGGACTAGCGGAGGCTACGAGCAGTACTTC. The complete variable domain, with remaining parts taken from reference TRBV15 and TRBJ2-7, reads DAMVIQNPRYQVTQFGKPVTLSCSQTLNHNVMYWYQQKSSQAPKLLFHYYDKDFNNEADTPDNFQSRRPNTSFCFLDIRSPGLGDTAMYLCATSGGTSGGYEQYFGPGTRLTVT.

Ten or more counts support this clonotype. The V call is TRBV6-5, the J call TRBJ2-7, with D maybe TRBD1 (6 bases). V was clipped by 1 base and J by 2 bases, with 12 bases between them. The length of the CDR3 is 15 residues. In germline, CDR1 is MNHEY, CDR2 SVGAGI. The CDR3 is CASSYFAGAPYEQYF. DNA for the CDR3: TGTGCCAGCAGTTACTTCGCAGGGGCCCCCTACGAGCAGTACTTC.

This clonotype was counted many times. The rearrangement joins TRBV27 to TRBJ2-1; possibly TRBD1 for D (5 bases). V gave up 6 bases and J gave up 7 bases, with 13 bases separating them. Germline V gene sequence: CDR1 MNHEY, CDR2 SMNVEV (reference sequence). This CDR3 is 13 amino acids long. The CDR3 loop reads CASRGPMGNEQFF. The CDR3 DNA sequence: TGTGCCAGCAGGGGGCCCATGGGTAATGAGCAGTTCTTC.

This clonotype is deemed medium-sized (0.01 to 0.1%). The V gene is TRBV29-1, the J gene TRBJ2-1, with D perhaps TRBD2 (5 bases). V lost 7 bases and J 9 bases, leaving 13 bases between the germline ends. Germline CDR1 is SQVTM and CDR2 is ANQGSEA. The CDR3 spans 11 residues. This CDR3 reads CSANIASEQFF. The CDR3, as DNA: TGCAGCGCCAACATAGCGAGTGAGCAGTTCTTC.

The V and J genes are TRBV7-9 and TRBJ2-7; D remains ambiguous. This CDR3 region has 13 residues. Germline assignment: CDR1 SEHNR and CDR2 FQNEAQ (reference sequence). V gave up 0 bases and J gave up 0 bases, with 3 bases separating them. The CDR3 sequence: CASSLADSYEQYF. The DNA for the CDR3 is TGTGCCAGCAGCTTAGCGGACTCCTACGAGCAGTACTTC.

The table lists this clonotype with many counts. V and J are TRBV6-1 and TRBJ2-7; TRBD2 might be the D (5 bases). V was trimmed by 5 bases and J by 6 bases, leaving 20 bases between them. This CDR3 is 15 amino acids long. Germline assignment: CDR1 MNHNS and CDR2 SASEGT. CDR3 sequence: CASSPVVTGTLEQYF. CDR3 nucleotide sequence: TGTGCCAGCAGTCCCGTAGTGACGGGAACCCTCGAGCAGTACTTC.

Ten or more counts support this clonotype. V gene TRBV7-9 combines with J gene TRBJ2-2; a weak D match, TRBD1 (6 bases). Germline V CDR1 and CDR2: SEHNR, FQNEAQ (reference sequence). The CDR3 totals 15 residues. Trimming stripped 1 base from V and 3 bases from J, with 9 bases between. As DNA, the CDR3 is TGTGCCAGCAGCTTAGGGTCAGGGGACACCGGGGAGCTGTTTTTT. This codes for CASSLGSGDTGELFF.

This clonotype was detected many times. CDR3 loop: CSARRTGDYSNQPQHF. In DNA form, the CDR3 reads TGCAGTGCTAGGAGGACAGGGGACTATAGCAATCAGCCCCAGCATTTT. The chain uses TRBV20-1 and TRBJ1-5; TRBD1 matches at 9 bases. The CDR3 extends over 16 amino acids. Germline V gene data show CDR1 as DFQATT and CDR2 as SNEGSKA (reference sequence). Trimming cost V 3 bases and J 0 bases; bases outside gene matches: 6.

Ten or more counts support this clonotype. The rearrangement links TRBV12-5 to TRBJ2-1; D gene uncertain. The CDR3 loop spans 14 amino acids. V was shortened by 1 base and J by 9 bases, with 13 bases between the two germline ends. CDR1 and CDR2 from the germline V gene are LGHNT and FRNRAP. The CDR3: CASGLGSGLREQFF. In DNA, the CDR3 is TGTGCTAGTGGTTTGGGCTCGGGCTTGCGTGAGCAGTTCTTC.

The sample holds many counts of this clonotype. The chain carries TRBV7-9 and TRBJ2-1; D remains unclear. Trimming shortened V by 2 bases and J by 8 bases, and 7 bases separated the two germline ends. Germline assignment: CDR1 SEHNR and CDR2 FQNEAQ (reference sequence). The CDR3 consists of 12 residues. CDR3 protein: CASSLWGDEQFF. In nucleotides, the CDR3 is TGTGCCAGCAGCTTATGGGGTGATGAGCAGTTCTTC.

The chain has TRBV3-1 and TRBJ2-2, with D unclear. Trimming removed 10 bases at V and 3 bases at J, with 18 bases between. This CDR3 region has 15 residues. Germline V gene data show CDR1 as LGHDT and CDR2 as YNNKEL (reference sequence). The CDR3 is CATCQGNSYTGELFF. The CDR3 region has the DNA TGTGCCACCTGCCAAGGCAACAGCTACACCGGGGAGCTGTTTTTT. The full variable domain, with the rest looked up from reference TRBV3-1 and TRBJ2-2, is DTAVSQTPKYLVTQMGNDKSIKCEQNLGHDTMYWYKQDSKKFLKIMFSYNNKELIINETVPNRFSPKSPDKAHLNLHINSLELGDSAVYFCATCQGNSYTGELFFGEGSRLTVL.

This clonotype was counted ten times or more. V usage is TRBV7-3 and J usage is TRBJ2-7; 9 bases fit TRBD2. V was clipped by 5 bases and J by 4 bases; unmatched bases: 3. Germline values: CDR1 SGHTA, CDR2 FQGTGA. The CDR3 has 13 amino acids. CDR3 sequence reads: CASSAGLAYEQYF. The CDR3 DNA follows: TGTGCCAGCAGCGCTGGACTAGCGTACGAGCAGTACTTC.

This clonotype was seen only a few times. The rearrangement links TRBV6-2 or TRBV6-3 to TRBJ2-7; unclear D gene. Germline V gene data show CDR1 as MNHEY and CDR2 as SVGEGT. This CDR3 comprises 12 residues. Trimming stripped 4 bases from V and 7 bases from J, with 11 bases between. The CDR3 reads CASSSPLWEQYF. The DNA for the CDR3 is TGTGCCAGCAGTTCCCCACTGTGGGAGCAGTACTTC.

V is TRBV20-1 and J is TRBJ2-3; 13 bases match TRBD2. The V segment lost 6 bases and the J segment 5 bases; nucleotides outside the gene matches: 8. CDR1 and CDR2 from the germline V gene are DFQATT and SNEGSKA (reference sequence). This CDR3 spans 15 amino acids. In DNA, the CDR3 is TGCAGTGCAACCGGACTAGCGGGAGTAGGAGATACGCAGTATTTT. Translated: CSATGLAGVGDTQYF.

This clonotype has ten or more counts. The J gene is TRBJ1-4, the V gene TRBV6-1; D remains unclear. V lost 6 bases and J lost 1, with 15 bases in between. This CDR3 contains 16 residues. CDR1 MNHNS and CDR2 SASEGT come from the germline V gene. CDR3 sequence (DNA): TGTGCCAGCAGCTCCCCGCTGGGTGGAACTAATGAAAAACTGTTTTTT. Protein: CASSSPLGGTNEKLFF.

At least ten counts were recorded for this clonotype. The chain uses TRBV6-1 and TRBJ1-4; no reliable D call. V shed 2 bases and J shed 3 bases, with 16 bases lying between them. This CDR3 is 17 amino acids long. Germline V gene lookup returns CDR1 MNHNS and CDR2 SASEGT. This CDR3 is CASSEIRPLVSNEKLFF. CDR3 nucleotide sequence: TGTGCCAGCAGTGAAATTAGGCCCCTGGTGTCTAATGAAAAACTGTTTTTT.

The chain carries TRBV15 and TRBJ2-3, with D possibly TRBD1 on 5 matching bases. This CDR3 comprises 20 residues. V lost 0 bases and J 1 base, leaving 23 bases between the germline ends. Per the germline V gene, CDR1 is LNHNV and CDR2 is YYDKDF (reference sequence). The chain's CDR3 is CATSRDIGLGAALGTDTQYF. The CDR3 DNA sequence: TGTGCCACCAGCAGAGATATAGGGCTTGGGGCGGCCCTGGGCACAGATACGCAGTATTTT.

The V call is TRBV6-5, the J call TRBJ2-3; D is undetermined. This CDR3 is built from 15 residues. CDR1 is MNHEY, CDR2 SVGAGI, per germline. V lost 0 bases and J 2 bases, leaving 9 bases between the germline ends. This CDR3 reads CASSYSFPPTDTQYF. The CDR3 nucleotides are TGTGCCAGCAGTTACTCGTTTCCCCCCACAGATACGCAGTATTTT.

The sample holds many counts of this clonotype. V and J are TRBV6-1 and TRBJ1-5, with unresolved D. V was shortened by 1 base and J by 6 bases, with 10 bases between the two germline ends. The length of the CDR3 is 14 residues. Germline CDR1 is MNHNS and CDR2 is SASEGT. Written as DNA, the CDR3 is TGTGCCAGCAGTGAAGTAGAAATAGTTCAGCCCCAGCATTTT. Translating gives CASSEVEIVQPQHF.

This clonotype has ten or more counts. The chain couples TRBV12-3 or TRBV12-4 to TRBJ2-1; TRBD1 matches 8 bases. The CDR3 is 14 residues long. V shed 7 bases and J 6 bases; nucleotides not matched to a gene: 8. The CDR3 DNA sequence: TGTGCCAGCAATGAACAGGGGGGAGGCAATGAGCAGTTCTTC. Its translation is CASNEQGGGNEQFF.

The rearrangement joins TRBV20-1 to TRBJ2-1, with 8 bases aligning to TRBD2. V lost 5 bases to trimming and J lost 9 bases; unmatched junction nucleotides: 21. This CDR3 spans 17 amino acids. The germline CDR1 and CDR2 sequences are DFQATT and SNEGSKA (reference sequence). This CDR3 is CSAEVQGLDGLRGEQFF. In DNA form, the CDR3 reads TGCAGTGCTGAGGTCCAGGGACTAGATGGCCTCAGGGGTGAGCAGTTCTTC.

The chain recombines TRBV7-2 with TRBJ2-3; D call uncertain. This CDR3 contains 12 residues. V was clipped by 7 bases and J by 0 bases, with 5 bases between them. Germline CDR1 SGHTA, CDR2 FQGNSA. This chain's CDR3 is CASTQSTDTQYF. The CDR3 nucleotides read TGTGCCAGCACCCAGAGCACAGATACGCAGTATTTT.

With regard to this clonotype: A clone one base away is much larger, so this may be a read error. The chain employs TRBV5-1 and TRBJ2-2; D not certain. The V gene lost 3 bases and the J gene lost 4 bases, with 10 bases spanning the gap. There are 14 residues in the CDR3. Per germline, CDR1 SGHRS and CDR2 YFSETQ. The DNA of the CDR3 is TGCGCCAGCAGCTCGAGGCTTCCCACCGGGGAGCTGTTTTTT. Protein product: CASSSRLPTGELFF.

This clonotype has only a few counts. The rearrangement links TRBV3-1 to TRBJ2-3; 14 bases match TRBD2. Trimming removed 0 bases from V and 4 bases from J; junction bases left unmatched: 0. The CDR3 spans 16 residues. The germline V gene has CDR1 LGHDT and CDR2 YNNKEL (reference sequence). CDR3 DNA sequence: TGTGCCAGCAGCCAAGAGGGACTAGCGGGAGCAGATACGCAGTATTTT. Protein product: CASSQEGLAGADTQYF.

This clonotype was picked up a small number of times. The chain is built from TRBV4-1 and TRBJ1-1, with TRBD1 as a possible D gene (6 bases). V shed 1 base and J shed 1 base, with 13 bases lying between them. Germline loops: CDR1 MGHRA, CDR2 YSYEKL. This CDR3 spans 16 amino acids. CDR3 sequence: CASSQGQAGRNTEAFF. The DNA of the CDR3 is TGCGCCAGCAGCCAAGGACAGGCTGGAAGGAACACTGAAGCTTTCTTT.

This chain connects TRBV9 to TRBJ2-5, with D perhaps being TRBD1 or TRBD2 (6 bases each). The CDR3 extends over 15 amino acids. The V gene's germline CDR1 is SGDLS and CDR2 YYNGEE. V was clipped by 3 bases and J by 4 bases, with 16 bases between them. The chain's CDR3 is CASSAGSGAGETQYF. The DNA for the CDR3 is TGTGCCAGCAGCGCCGGGTCGGGGGCCGGAGAGACCCAGTACTTC.

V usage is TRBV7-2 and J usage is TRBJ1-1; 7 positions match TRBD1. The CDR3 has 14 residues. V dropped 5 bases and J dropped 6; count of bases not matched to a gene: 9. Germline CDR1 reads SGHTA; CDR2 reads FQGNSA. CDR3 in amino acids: CASSPRGTVPEAFF. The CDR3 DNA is TGTGCCAGCAGCCCAAGGGGGACAGTCCCTGAAGCTTTCTTT.

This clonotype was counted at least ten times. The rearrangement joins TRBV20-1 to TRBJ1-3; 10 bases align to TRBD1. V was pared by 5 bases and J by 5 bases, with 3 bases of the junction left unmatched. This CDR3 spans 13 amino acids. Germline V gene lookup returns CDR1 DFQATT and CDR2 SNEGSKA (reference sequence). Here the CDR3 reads CSAFDRGRNTIYF. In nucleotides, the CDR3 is TGCAGTGCTTTCGACAGGGGGCGAAACACCATATATTTT.

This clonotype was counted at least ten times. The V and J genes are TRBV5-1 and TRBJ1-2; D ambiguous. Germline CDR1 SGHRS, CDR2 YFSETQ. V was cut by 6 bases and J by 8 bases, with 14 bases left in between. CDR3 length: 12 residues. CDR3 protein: CASTLNTGGYTF. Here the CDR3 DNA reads TGCGCCAGCACCCTCAATACTGGGGGCTACACCTTC.